Below, 10 T cell receptor beta chains from the same sample are listed, as sequenced in a study of blood T cell repertoires in COVID-19. The repertoire was sequenced with immunoSEQ multiplex PCR; TCRdb's copy has only in-frame clones and lacks some. In the table there are around 280,000 clones, approximately 86% of which are singletons. Sequenced: peripheral blood. The receptors shown here come from a man in his sixties or seventies with acute or convalescent COVID-19.

This rearrangement joins TRBV4-2 to TRBJ1-5; 8 bases line up with TRBD1. The CDR3 runs 16 residues. The J segment lost 5 bases and the V segment lost 0 bases, leaving 6 bases of the junction unmatched. Germline CDR1 is LGHNA and CDR2 is YNFKEQ. CDR3 in DNA: TGTGCCAGCAGCCAAGACAGGGGGCGAGGAGATCAGCCCCAGCATTTT. This codes for CASSQDRGRGDQPQHF.

V gene TRBV18 combines with J gene TRBJ2-1; D unresolved. V was pared by 5 bases and J by 9 bases, with 26 bases between. Germline values: CDR1 KGHSH, CDR2 LQKENI. This CDR3 region has 17 residues. The CDR3 region is CASSATMALGRGGEQFF. The DNA of the CDR3 is TGTGCCAGCTCAGCAACCATGGCTCTGGGTCGAGGCGGTGAGCAGTTCTTC.

This rearrangement joins TRBV6-5 to TRBJ1-4, with TRBD1 matching 8 bases. V gave up 6 bases and J gave up 3 bases; unmatched junction bases: 3. Germline loops: CDR1 MNHEY, CDR2 SVGAGI. This CDR3 is built from 14 residues. CDR3 amino acids: CASRNRGANEKLFF. CDR3 DNA: TGTGCCAGCAGGAACAGGGGGGCTAATGAAAAACTGTTTTTT.

The chain is built from TRBV18 and TRBJ2-3; tentative D call: TRBD2 (5 bases). Trimming removed 1 base at V and 2 bases at J, with 13 bases between. The CDR3 contains 16 residues. Per the germline V gene, CDR1 is KGHSH and CDR2 is LQKENI. The CDR3: CASSPRSGVSTDTQYF. The CDR3 DNA follows: TGTGCCAGCTCACCACGCTCCGGGGTCTCCACAGATACGCAGTATTTT.

The V call is TRBV7-8, the J call TRBJ1-6; no clear D gene. The CDR3 extends over 17 amino acids. Trimming cost V 5 bases and J 4 bases, with 18 bases left between them. Per the germline V gene, CDR1 is SGHVS and CDR2 is FQNEAQ. The CDR3 spells CASSPTPVGAYNSPLHF. The CDR3, as DNA: TGTGCCAGCAGCCCTACCCCCGTGGGAGCGTATAATTCACCCCTCCACTTT.

The chain uses TRBV6-6 and TRBJ1-6; TRBD1 matches at 7 bases. The CDR3 totals 16 residues. Trimming cost V 6 bases and J 7 bases; bases outside gene matches: 12. Germline assignment: CDR1 MNHNY and CDR2 SVGAGI (reference sequence). CDR3 region: CASSLTSGTANSPLHF. The CDR3 DNA reads TGTGCCAGCAGCCTTACATCCGGGACAGCAAATTCACCCCTCCACTTT.

This clone showed up just once. Other nucleotide sequences from this sample produce the same CDR3. This chain uses TRBV18 with TRBJ2-7; 7 bases align to TRBD2. CDR3 length equals 14 residues. Per germline, CDR1 KGHSH and CDR2 LQKENI. J lost 3 bases, V lost 0 bases, and 2 bases had no gene match. The CDR3 bases are TGTGCCAGCTCACCACCGGGCGGGAGCTACGAGCAGTACTTC. Protein product: CASSPPGGSYEQYF.

The genes are TRBV3-1 (or the pseudogene TRBV3-2) and TRBJ1-3; D is uncertain. V was trimmed by 1 base and J by 4 bases, leaving 5 bases between them. The CDR3 has 13 residues. CDR1 is LGHDT and CDR2 is YNNKEL in the germline V gene (reference sequence). The CDR3 loop is CASSQGRGNTIYF. Here the CDR3 DNA reads TGTGCCAGCAGCCAAGGTCGGGGAAACACCATATATTTT.

The V call is TRBV7-9, the J call TRBJ2-1; 9 nucleotides line up with TRBD2. V lost 4 bases, J lost 6 bases, and 13 bases stayed unmatched. The CDR3 totals 17 residues. Germline loops: CDR1 SEHNR, CDR2 FQNEAQ (reference sequence). CDR3 bases: TGTGCCAGCAGCTCATTACCGGGACTAGCCTCTGCCAATGAGCAGTTCTTC. This translates into CASSSLPGLASANEQFF.

A single count supports this clone. V usage is TRBV7-2 and J usage is TRBJ1-5; possibly TRBD1 for D (6 bases). Germline V gene lookup returns CDR1 SGHTA and CDR2 FQGNSA. This CDR3 region has 14 residues. The V end was cut by 0 bases, the J end by 7 bases, with 10 bases between. The CDR3 bases are TGTGCCAGCAGCTTAGCGGGGGCTAGACAGCCCCAGCATTTT. As protein: CASSLAGARQPQHF.